This TCR beta chain was captured by sequencing in a study of blood T cell repertoires in COVID-19. Study in general: Sites in the United States, Italy and Spain provided acute and convalescent COVID-19 samples. PBMCs, B-cell-depleted T cells, or T cells provided the cDNA or gDNA that made up the material.

In its sample, this clone was seen a few times. Authors' processing steps: Estimation of nucleated cell counts was performed using reference gene primer amplification. Libraries were prepared by immunoSEQ multiplex PCR; TCRdb keeps only in-frame clonotypes and omits some of them. That table is the source of V, J and clone size, and D and trimming were worked out from the DNA. The repertoire consists of some 150,000 clones, with about 87% occurring once and the leading ten covering approximately 10%. The V and J ends lost 8 bases and 11 bases, in that order; junction bases with no gene match: 4. From germline, CDR1 is SNHLY and CDR2 FYNNEI. The length of the CDR3 is 11 residues.

The chain carries TRBV2 and TRBJ1-1, with 11 bases lining up with TRBD1. Sequencing was performed on peripheral blood. The TCR sequence derives from a woman older than 75 with acute or convalescent COVID-19. The CDR3 loop reads CASGQGAGAFF. DNA of the CDR3: TGTGCCAGCGGACAGGGGGCAGGGGCTTTCTTT.